These T cell receptor beta chains were read from a single sample in a study of brain T cells in children with intractable seizures. This table comes from immunoSEQ multiplex PCR, and its TCRdb copy is limited to in-frame clones, with some not included. The sample holds 100,000 to 120,000 clones, 85% to 95% seen once. The specimen was peripheral blood, collected at surgery. The receptors derive from a boy younger than two with hemimegalencephaly and intractable seizures. Each CDR3 is given with its conserved first and last residue. A D gene is named only where the DNA matches it firmly. Size values are once, few and many counts, or a class for expanded clones, and some rows have none.

CDR3 protein: CASSLDWGSGSPLHF
CDR3 DNA: TGTGCCAGCAGCTTAGATTGGGGATCGGGATCACCCCTCCACTTT
D gene: -
J gene: TRBJ1-6
clone size: -
V gene: TRBV7-9

CDR3 protein: CASSPQGDEQFF
CDR3 DNA: TGTGCCAGCAGCCCCCAGGGGGATGAGCAGTTCTTC
D gene: TRBD1
J gene: TRBJ2-1
clone size: -
V gene: TRBV12-3/TRBV12-4

CDR3 protein: CASSQDRTGLSGNTIYF
CDR3 DNA: TGCGCCAGCAGCCAAGATCGGACGGGCCTATCTGGAAACACCATATATTTT
D gene: -
J gene: TRBJ1-3
clone size: -
V gene: TRBV4-1

CDR3 protein: CASSPGTGYEKLFF
CDR3 DNA: TGTGCCAGCAGTCCCGGGACAGGGTATGAAAAACTGTTTTTT
D gene: TRBD1
J gene: TRBJ1-4
clone size: -
V gene: TRBV28

CDR3 protein: CASSQAPGQGPGTTIYF
CDR3 DNA: TGCGCCAGCAGCCAGGCACCGGGACAAGGACCTGGAACCACCATATATTTT
D gene: -
J gene: TRBJ1-3
clone size: -
V gene: TRBV4-1

CDR3 protein: CASSYSTTAIGNEQFF
CDR3 DNA: TGTGCCAGCAGTTACTCGACGACAGCAATAGGGAATGAGCAGTTCTTC
D gene: -
J gene: TRBJ2-1
clone size: -
V gene: TRBV6-5

CDR3 protein: CASSLFGQETQYF
CDR3 DNA: TGTGCCAGCAGTTTATTCGGTCAAGAGACCCAGTACTTC
D gene: -
J gene: TRBJ2-5
clone size: -
V gene: TRBV27

CDR3 protein: CASSLSTGSSGANVLTF
CDR3 DNA: TGTGCCAGCAGTTTATCTACAGGAAGCTCTGGGGCCAACGTCCTGACTTTC
D gene: -
J gene: TRBJ2-6
clone size: -
V gene: TRBV28

CDR3 protein: CASSPRNSPLHF
CDR3 DNA: TGTGCCAGTAGCCCCCGAAATTCACCCCTCCACTTT
D gene: -
J gene: TRBJ1-6
clone size: -
V gene: TRBV19

CDR3 protein: CASRTVLFHEQYF
CDR3 DNA: TGCGCCAGTAGGACCGTCCTCTTTCACGAGCAGTACTTC
D gene: -
J gene: TRBJ2-7
clone size: -
V gene: TRBV5-1

CDR3 protein: CASSSPPYGYTF
CDR3 DNA: TGTGCCAGCAGTTCCCCCCCCTATGGCTACACCTTC
D gene: -
J gene: TRBJ1-2
clone size: -
V gene: TRBV28

CDR3 protein: CASSPDWEGNTIYF
CDR3 DNA: TGTGCCAGCAGCCCTGATTGGGAAGGAAACACCATATATTTT
D gene: -
J gene: TRBJ1-3
clone size: -
V gene: TRBV5-5

CDR3 protein: CASSQNKAGGPRETQYF
CDR3 DNA: TGCGCCAGCAGTCAAAACAAAGCGGGAGGGCCCCGGGAGACCCAGTACTTC
D gene: TRBD2
J gene: TRBJ2-5
clone size: -
V gene: TRBV23-1

CDR3 protein: CASSLLRAAANYGYTF
CDR3 DNA: TGCGCCAGCAGCTTATTGCGGGCCGCCGCTAACTATGGCTACACCTTC
D gene: -
J gene: TRBJ1-2
clone size: -
V gene: TRBV5-1

CDR3 protein: CASSRWEGNTGELFF
CDR3 DNA: TGTGCCAGCAGCCGGTGGGAAGGGAACACCGGGGAGCTGTTTTTT
D gene: -
J gene: TRBJ2-2
clone size: -
V gene: TRBV3-1/TRBV3-2

CDR3 protein: CASSLVEGEQGPGELFF
CDR3 DNA: TGTGCCAGCAGCTTAGTAGAGGGGGAACAGGGACCCGGGGAGCTGTTTTTT
D gene: -
J gene: TRBJ2-2
clone size: -
V gene: TRBV7-6

CDR3 protein: CASSLHRGNTGELFF
CDR3 DNA: TGCGCCAGCAGCTTGCACAGGGGGAACACCGGGGAGCTGTTTTTT
D gene: TRBD1
J gene: TRBJ2-2
clone size: -
V gene: TRBV5-1

CDR3 protein: CASSLVVPSNTQYF
CDR3 DNA: TGCGCCAGCAGCTTGGTCGTCCCGTCGAATACGCAGTATTTT
D gene: -
J gene: TRBJ2-3
clone size: -
V gene: TRBV5-1

CDR3 protein: CASSLGDFDYEQYF
CDR3 DNA: TGTGCCAGCAGCTTAGGAGACTTTGACTACGAGCAGTACTTC
D gene: -
J gene: TRBJ2-7
clone size: -
V gene: TRBV5-4

CDR3 protein: CASSMTGWGTEAFF
CDR3 DNA: TGTGCCAGTAGTATGACAGGGTGGGGCACTGAAGCTTTCTTT
D gene: TRBD1
J gene: TRBJ1-1
clone size: -
V gene: TRBV19

CDR3 protein: CASSFSDRVGTEAFF
CDR3 DNA: TGTGCCAGCAGTTTTTCCGACAGGGTGGGTACTGAAGCTTTCTTT
D gene: TRBD1
J gene: TRBJ1-1
clone size: -
V gene: TRBV28

CDR3 protein: CASSSHRDISTGELFF
CDR3 DNA: TGCGCCAGCAGCTCCCACCGGGACATATCCACCGGGGAGCTGTTTTTT
D gene: -
J gene: TRBJ2-2
clone size: -
V gene: TRBV5-1

CDR3 protein: CASSFSGRDAYEQYF
CDR3 DNA: TGCGCCAGCAGCTTTTCGGGTAGGGACGCCTACGAGCAGTACTTC
D gene: -
J gene: TRBJ2-7
clone size: -
V gene: TRBV5-1

CDR3 protein: CASSPHILASGELFF
CDR3 DNA: TGTGCCAGCAGCCCTCACATCCTAGCGTCCGGGGAGCTGTTTTTT
D gene: -
J gene: TRBJ2-2
clone size: -
V gene: TRBV28

CDR3 protein: CASKRPGQIDYTF
CDR3 DNA: TGTGCCAGCAAACGCCCGGGACAGATAGACTACACCTTC
D gene: TRBD1
J gene: TRBJ1-2
clone size: -
V gene: TRBV28

CDR3 protein: CASSLGGSQPQHF
CDR3 DNA: TGTGCCAGCAGCTTAGGCGGGAGTCAGCCCCAGCATTTT
D gene: -
J gene: TRBJ1-5
clone size: -
V gene: TRBV7-2

CDR3 protein: CASSERGVQFF
CDR3 DNA: TGCGCCAGCAGTGAGAGAGGGGTGCAGTTCTTC
D gene: -
J gene: TRBJ2-1
clone size: -
V gene: TRBV10-2

CDR3 protein: CASSQGPQETQYF
CDR3 DNA: TGTGCCAGCAGTCAGGGCCCCCAAGAGACCCAGTACTTC
D gene: -
J gene: TRBJ2-5
clone size: -
V gene: TRBV5-4

CDR3 protein: CASSSRVAGKPYEQYF
CDR3 DNA: TGTGCCAGCAGCTCCAGAGTAGCGGGGAAGCCCTACGAGCAGTACTTC
D gene: TRBD2
J gene: TRBJ2-7
clone size: -
V gene: TRBV13

CDR3 protein: CATSRANSGNTIYF
CDR3 DNA: TGTGCCACCAGCAGAGCAAACTCTGGAAACACCATATATTTT
D gene: -
J gene: TRBJ1-3
clone size: once
V gene: TRBV15

CDR3 protein: CASSLRALGGRTADTQYF
CDR3 DNA: TGTGCCAGCAGTTTAAGGGCCCTAGGCGGGAGAACCGCAGATACGCAGTATTTT
D gene: TRBD2
J gene: TRBJ2-3
clone size: -
V gene: TRBV27

CDR3 protein: CASSPRASGRIGSYEQYF
CDR3 DNA: TGTGCCAGCTCACCACGGGCTAGCGGGAGAATAGGGTCCTACGAGCAGTACTTC
D gene: TRBD2
J gene: TRBJ2-7
clone size: -
V gene: TRBV18

CDR3 protein: CASSQAGQGDTEAFF
CDR3 DNA: TGTGCCAGCAGCCAAGCGGGACAGGGGGACACTGAAGCTTTCTTT
D gene: TRBD1
J gene: TRBJ1-1
clone size: -
V gene: TRBV4-2

CDR3 protein: CASTRLATRPNEQFF
CDR3 DNA: TGTGCCAGCACCCGACTAGCGACCAGGCCCAATGAGCAGTTCTTC
D gene: TRBD2
J gene: TRBJ2-1
clone size: once
V gene: TRBV9

CDR3 protein: CASSQGDGYTEAFF
CDR3 DNA: TGCGCCAGCAGCCAAGGGGACGGGTACACTGAAGCTTTCTTT
D gene: -
J gene: TRBJ1-1
clone size: -
V gene: TRBV4-3

CDR3 protein: CASSPLNFGAGNIQYF
CDR3 DNA: TGTGCCAGCAGCCCGTTAAATTTCGGGGCAGGAAACATTCAGTACTTC
D gene: -
J gene: TRBJ2-4
clone size: -
V gene: TRBV3-1/TRBV3-2

CDR3 protein: CASSPLREGTDTQYF
CDR3 DNA: TGTGCCAGCAGCCCCCTCCGGGAGGGCACAGATACGCAGTATTTT
D gene: TRBD2
J gene: TRBJ2-3
clone size: -
V gene: TRBV7-2

CDR3 protein: CASSQDWTTADRGAKLTHNEQFF
CDR3 DNA: TGTGCCAGCAGCCAAGATTGGACGACGGCAGACCGGGGGGCCAAGTTAACCCACAATGAGCAGTTCTTC
D gene: -
J gene: TRBJ2-1
clone size: -
V gene: TRBV3-1/TRBV3-2

CDR3 protein: CASSSGRYEQYF
CDR3 DNA: TGTGCCAGCAGTTCCGGTCGATACGAGCAGTACTTC
D gene: -
J gene: TRBJ2-7
clone size: -
V gene: TRBV6-5

CDR3 protein: CGTFSYNEQFF
CDR3 DNA: TGCGGTACTTTCTCCTACAATGAGCAGTTCTTC
D gene: -
J gene: TRBJ2-1
clone size: -
V gene: TRBV29-1

CDR3 protein: CASGKAGEVEQFF
CDR3 DNA: TGTGCCAGCGGAAAGGCGGGAGAGGTTGAGCAGTTCTTC
D gene: TRBD2
J gene: TRBJ2-1
clone size: -
V gene: TRBV9